These T cell receptor beta chains were read from a single sample in a study of Ad26.COV2.S vaccination and SARS-CoV-2 variants. The data were produced by immunoSEQ multiplex PCR, yet TCRdb's version contains in-frame clones alone and is incomplete. Of hundreds of thousands of clones in the sample, about 86% are singletons; the top ten hold roughly a tenth. This material consisted of peripheral blood, taken in a trial of Ad26.COV2.S vaccine versus placebo. These receptors were collected from a person between 18 and 65 years old who received the Ad26.COV2.S COVID-19 vaccine or a placebo. Both conserved end residues are part of each CDR3. A D gene is named only where the DNA matches it firmly. Clone size is given for some rows only: seen once, a few or many times, or a class if the clone is expanded.

TRBV5-1,few,TRBJ2-2,NA,CASSSQGRDTGELFF,TGCGCCAGCAGCTCACAGGGTAGGGACACCGGGGAGCTGTTTTTT
TRBV4-3,NA,TRBJ2-1,NA,CASSQGTGWGTQKEQFF,TGCGCCAGCAGCCAAGGGACCGGGTGGGGGACCCAGAAGGAGCAGTTCTTC
TRBV27,NA,TRBJ1-5,NA,CASRFGQSTPQHF,TGTGCCAGCAGATTTGGACAGTCGACGCCCCAGCATTTT
TRBV9,NA,TRBJ2-3,NA,CASSVGGDTSTDTQYF,TGTGCCAGCAGCGTAGGGGGGGATACTAGCACAGATACGCAGTATTTT
TRBV29-1,NA,TRBJ1-1,NA,CSVVKFTEAFF,TGCAGCGTTGTAAAGTTCACTGAAGCTTTCTTT
TRBV19,NA,TRBJ2-2,NA,CASSIPPGSTGSGELFF,TGTGCCAGTAGTATTCCACCGGGATCAACGGGGTCCGGGGAGCTGTTTTTT
TRBV11-2,NA,TRBJ2-3,TRBD1,CASRPYRDRARTDTQYF,TGTGCCAGCAGACCGTACCGGGACAGGGCAAGGACAGATACGCAGTATTTT
TRBV7-9,NA,TRBJ2-4,TRBD1,CASSSGTGGYLAKNIQYF,TGTGCCAGCAGTTCGGGGACAGGGGGCTACTTAGCCAAAAACATTCAGTACTTC
TRBV7-8,NA,TRBJ1-5,TRBD1,CASTSTTGDQPQHF,TGTGCCAGCACCTCGACAACAGGGGATCAGCCCCAGCATTTT
TRBV7-2,NA,TRBJ2-3,NA,CASRFSGSTDTQYF,TGTGCCAGCAGATTCTCCGGGAGCACAGATACGCAGTATTTT
TRBV27,NA,TRBJ1-2,TRBD1,CASRPGTESYGYTF,TGTGCCAGCAGGCCCGGGACAGAATCCTATGGCTACACCTTC
TRBV7-9,NA,TRBJ1-4,TRBD1,CASSLSSRGSEKLFF,TGTGCCAGCAGCTTATCCTCCAGGGGGTCTGAAAAACTGTTTTTT
TRBV6-2/TRBV6-3,NA,TRBJ2-1,NA,CASSYGQTRYNEQFF,TGTGCCAGCAGTTACGGGCAAACCCGGTACAATGAGCAGTTCTTC
TRBV25-1,NA,TRBJ2-7,TRBD1,CASSKPEGQGSLEQYF,TGTGCCAGCAGTAAACCTGAGGGACAGGGGTCCCTCGAGCAGTACTTC
TRBV5-1,NA,TRBJ2-5,TRBD1,CASSLGGQQQETQYF,TGCGCCAGCAGCTTGGGGGGACAGCAACAAGAGACCCAGTACTTC
TRBV3-1/TRBV3-2,NA,TRBJ2-7,NA,CASSQDGYTSYEQYF,TGTGCCAGCAGCCAAGATGGTTACACCTCCTACGAGCAGTACTTC
TRBV13,NA,TRBJ2-3,NA,CASSLRLLLGPTSTDTQYF,TGTGCCAGCAGCCTTCGGCTACTACTAGGCCCCACTAGCACAGATACGCAGTATTTT
TRBV14,few,TRBJ2-7,NA,CASSRDDFSEQYF,TGTGCCAGCAGCCGGGACGATTTCAGCGAGCAGTACTTC
TRBV7-9,NA,TRBJ2-5,TRBD2,CASSPWREGRETQYF,TGTGCCAGCAGCCCCTGGCGGGAGGGCCGGGAGACCCAGTACTTC
TRBV7-9,NA,TRBJ2-1,TRBD2,CASSLVLAGDNEQFF,TGTGCCAGCAGCTTAGTACTAGCGGGAGACAATGAGCAGTTCTTC
TRBV25-1,NA,TRBJ2-3,NA,CASSEYSLSGLADTQYF,TGTGCCAGCAGTGAATATTCCCTCAGCGGTCTGGCAGATACGCAGTATTTT
TRBV28,once,TRBJ2-1,NA,CASKSAGEQFF,TGTGCCAGCAAGAGCGCTGGTGAGCAGTTCTTC
TRBV6-4,NA,TRBJ2-1,NA,CASSDSGGPWDEQFF,TGTGCCAGCAGTGACTCGGGGGGGCCCTGGGATGAGCAGTTCTTC
TRBV5-1,NA,TRBJ1-1,NA,CASSFGGANTEAFF,TGCGCCAGCAGCTTTGGGGGAGCGAACACTGAAGCTTTCTTT
TRBV5-1,NA,TRBJ1-1,NA,CASGEGAGTEAFF,TGCGCCAGCGGAGAAGGGGCGGGCACTGAAGCTTTCTTT
TRBV7-9,once,TRBJ2-5,NA,CASSETAGKETQYF,TGTGCCAGCAGCGAGACAGCTGGAAAAGAGACCCAGTACTTC
TRBV6-1,NA,TRBJ1-2,NA,CASSEVQLGPMAYTF,TGTGCCAGCAGTGAAGTGCAGCTCGGGCCCATGGCCTACACCTTC
TRBV27,NA,TRBJ2-7,NA,CASRRDGSYEQYF,TGTGCCAGCAGGAGGGACGGCTCCTACGAGCAGTACTTC
TRBV9,NA,TRBJ2-5,TRBD2,CASSVGGSGSETQYF,TGTGCCAGCAGCGTAGGAGGTAGCGGGAGTGAGACCCAGTACTTC
TRBV5-1,NA,TRBJ2-5,NA,CASRPQGNHETQYF,TGCGCCAGCAGACCCCAGGGGAATCATGAGACCCAGTACTTC
TRBV5-6,once,TRBJ2-7,NA,CASRGLSYEQYF,TGTGCCAGCAGGGGACTCTCCTACGAGCAGTACTTC
TRBV19,NA,TRBJ2-1,TRBD2,CASTPGSGRSYNEQFF,TGTGCCAGTACTCCCGGTAGCGGGAGGTCCTACAATGAGCAGTTCTTC
TRBV28,NA,TRBJ1-1,NA,CASSHRQAFF,TGTGCCAGCAGCCATAGACAGGCTTTCTTT
TRBV6-5,NA,TRBJ2-7,TRBD2,CASSYSRRGGRYEQYF,TGTGCCAGCAGTTACTCGAGGCGGGGGGGCCGCTACGAGCAGTACTTC
TRBV3-1/TRBV3-2,NA,TRBJ2-2,NA,CASSQAQLVLNTGELFF,TGTGCCAGCAGCCAAGCTCAACTCGTTTTGAACACCGGGGAGCTGTTTTTT
TRBV28,once,TRBJ1-2,NA,CASREGPVNYGYTF,TGTGCCAGCAGGGAGGGGCCGGTTAACTATGGCTACACCTTC
TRBV11-2,NA,TRBJ1-1,NA,CASSSGGGRGTEAFF,TGTGCCAGCAGCTCCGGAGGGGGTAGGGGCACTGAAGCTTTCTTT
TRBV18,NA,TRBJ1-2,NA,CASSAGTQPGYTF,TGTGCCAGCTCAGCCGGGACTCAGCCTGGCTACACCTTC
TRBV5-1,once,TRBJ2-4,NA,CASSSRGGAGSKNIQYF,TGCGCCAGCAGCTCCCGAGGGGGCGCGGGGAGCAAAAACATTCAGTACTTC
TRBV4-2,NA,TRBJ2-7,NA,CASSQDPDSSYEQYF,TGTGCCAGCAGCCAAGATCCGGATAGCTCCTACGAGCAGTACTTC
TRBV5-1,NA,TRBJ2-7,TRBD1,CASSLAGRDRGFEEQYF,TGCGCCAGCAGCTTGGCTGGACGGGACAGGGGATTTGAGGAGCAGTACTTC
TRBV19,NA,TRBJ1-1,NA,CASSIAIGRTEAFF,TGTGCCAGTAGTATTGCCATAGGGCGTACTGAAGCTTTCTTT
TRBV14,NA,TRBJ1-2,NA,CASSQGTGGYGYTF,TGTGCCAGCAGTCAAGGAACAGGAGGTTATGGCTACACCTTC
TRBV5-1,NA,TRBJ1-3,NA,CASNSGNTIYF,TGCGCCAGCAACTCTGGAAACACCATATATTTT
TRBV19,NA,TRBJ2-3,NA,CASSYEWDLTDTQYF,TGTGCCAGTAGTTACGAATGGGACCTAACAGATACGCAGTATTTT
TRBV11-3,NA,TRBJ2-3,NA,CASSLGAGGTDTQYF,TGTGCCAGCAGCTTAGGGGCAGGGGGCACAGATACGCAGTATTTT
TRBV2,NA,TRBJ2-1,TRBD2,CASRGLAGRHYNEQFF,TGTGCCAGCAGGGGCTTAGCGGGACGACACTACAATGAGCAGTTCTTC
TRBV30,NA,TRBJ1-2,NA,CAWKTGTVANYGYTF,TGTGCCTGGAAAACTGGGACGGTCGCGAACTATGGCTACACCTTC
TRBV5-6,few,TRBJ1-2,NA,CASSLVTGPNYGYTF,TGTGCCAGCAGCTTGGTCACAGGGCCTAACTATGGCTACACCTTC
TRBV7-3,NA,TRBJ2-6,NA,CASSSRGHQGSGANVLTF,TGTGCCAGCAGCTCGAGGGGACATCAAGGGTCTGGGGCCAACGTCCTGACTTTC
TRBV27,NA,TRBJ2-7,NA,CASANPGQYF,TGTGCCAGCGCTAACCCCGGGCAGTACTTC
TRBV10-3,NA,TRBJ2-5,NA,CAISDYTEETQYF,TGTGCCATCAGTGATTATACAGAAGAGACCCAGTACTTC
TRBV7-2,NA,TRBJ1-1,TRBD1,CASSLFGQGAMNTEAFF,TGTGCCAGCAGCTTATTCGGACAGGGGGCAATGAACACTGAAGCTTTCTTT